This T cell receptor beta chain was identified in a study of blood T cell repertoires in COVID-19. Study-wide context: The study drew acute and convalescent COVID-19 samples from the United States, Italy and Spain. The analysed material was cDNA or gDNA that came from T cells, B-cell-depleted T cells, or PBMCs.

The length of the CDR3 is 12 residues. Trimming removed 9 bases at V and 6 bases at J, with 9 bases between. Looked up from germline, CDR1 is WSHSY and CDR2 is SAAADI. Per the original data handling: Reference gene primer amplification gave nucleated cell count estimates. Sequenced by immunoSEQ multiplex PCR; TCRdb stores in-frame clones only, minus some. V and J calls and clone size are those listed in that table; D and trimming were worked out from the DNA. The table has 70,000 to 85,000 clones, around nine tenths seen once; the top ten hold roughly 2.7%. The specimen was peripheral blood. This TCR derives from a man aged 65 to 85 with active or convalescent COVID-19. The genes are TRBV10-2 and TRBJ1-6, with D possibly being TRBD1 (5 bases). The CDR3 DNA reads as TGCGCCAGTTGGCAGGGTAATTCACCCCTCCACTTT. It specifies CASWQGNSPLHF.